This TCR beta chain was found in a study of blood T cell repertoires in COVID-19. TCRdb's copy holds only in-frame clones and misses some; the assay was immunoSEQ multiplex PCR. The data contain some 74,000 clones, roughly 84% of them singletons. Trimming stripped 7 bases from V and 3 bases from J, with 12 bases between. This CDR3 spans 13 amino acids. The clonotype originates from a man of 80 years or more with acute or convalescent COVID-19. Specimen: peripheral blood. This sequence joins TRBV12-3 or TRBV12-4 and TRBJ1-1; no reliable D call. The chain's CDR3 is CASMSSGYTEAFF. The CDR3, as DNA: TGTGCCAGCATGAGTTCGGGGTACACTGAAGCTTTCTTT.